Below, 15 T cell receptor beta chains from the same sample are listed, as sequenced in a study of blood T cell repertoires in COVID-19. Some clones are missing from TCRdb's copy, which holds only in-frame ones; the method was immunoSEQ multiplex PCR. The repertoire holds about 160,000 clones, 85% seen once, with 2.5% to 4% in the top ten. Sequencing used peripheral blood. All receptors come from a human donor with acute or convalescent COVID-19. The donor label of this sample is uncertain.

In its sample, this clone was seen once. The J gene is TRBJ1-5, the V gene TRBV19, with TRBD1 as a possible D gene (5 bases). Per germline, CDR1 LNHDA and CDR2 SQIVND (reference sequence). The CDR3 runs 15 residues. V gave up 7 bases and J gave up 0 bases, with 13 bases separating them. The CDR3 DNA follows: TGTGCCAGTACCCCTGACAGATCTAGCAATCAGCCCCAGCATTTT. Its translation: CASTPDRSSNQPQHF.

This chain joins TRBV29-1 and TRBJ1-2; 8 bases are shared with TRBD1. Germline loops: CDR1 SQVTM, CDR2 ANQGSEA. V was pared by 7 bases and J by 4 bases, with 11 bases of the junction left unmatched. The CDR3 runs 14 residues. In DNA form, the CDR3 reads TGCAGCGCCCGCTCCGGACAGGGCTCCTATGGCTACACCTTC. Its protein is CSARSGQGSYGYTF.

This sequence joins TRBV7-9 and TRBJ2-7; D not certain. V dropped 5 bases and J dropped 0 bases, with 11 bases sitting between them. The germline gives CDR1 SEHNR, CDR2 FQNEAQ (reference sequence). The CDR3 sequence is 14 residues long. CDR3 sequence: CASSLRVSSYEQYF. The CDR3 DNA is TGTGCCAGCAGCCTTAGAGTAAGCTCCTACGAGCAGTACTTC. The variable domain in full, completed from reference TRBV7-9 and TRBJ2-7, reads DTGVSQNPRHKITKRGQNVTFRCDPISEHNRLYWYRQTLGQGPEFLTYFQNEAQLEKSRLLSDRFSAERPKGSFSTLEIQRTEQGDSAMYLCASSLRVSSYEQYFGPGTRLTVT.

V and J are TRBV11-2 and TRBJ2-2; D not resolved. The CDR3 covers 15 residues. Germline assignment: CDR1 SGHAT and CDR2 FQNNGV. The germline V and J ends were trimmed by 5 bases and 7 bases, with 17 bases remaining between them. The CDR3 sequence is CASSPIRRRSGELFF. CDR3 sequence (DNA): TGTGCCAGCAGCCCAATCCGGAGACGGAGCGGGGAGCTGTTTTTT.

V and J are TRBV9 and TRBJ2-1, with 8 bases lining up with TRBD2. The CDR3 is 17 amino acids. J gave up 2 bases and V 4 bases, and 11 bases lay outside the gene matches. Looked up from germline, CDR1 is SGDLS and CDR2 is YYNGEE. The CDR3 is CASSPTSGTRAYNEQFF. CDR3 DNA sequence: TGTGCCAGCAGCCCTACTTCCGGGACTAGGGCCTACAATGAGCAGTTCTTC.

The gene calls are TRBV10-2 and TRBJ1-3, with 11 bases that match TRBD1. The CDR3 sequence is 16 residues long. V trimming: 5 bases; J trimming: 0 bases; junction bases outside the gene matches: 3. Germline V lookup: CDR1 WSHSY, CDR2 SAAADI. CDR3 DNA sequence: TGCGCCAGCAGTCCTGGACAGGGGGCCTCTGGAAACACCATATATTTT. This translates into CASSPGQGASGNTIYF.

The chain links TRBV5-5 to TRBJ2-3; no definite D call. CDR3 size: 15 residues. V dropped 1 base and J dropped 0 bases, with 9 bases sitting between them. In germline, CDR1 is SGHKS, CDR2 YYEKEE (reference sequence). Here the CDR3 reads CASSLRAGSTDTQYF. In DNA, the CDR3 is TGTGCCAGCAGCTTGCGTGCAGGTAGCACAGATACGCAGTATTTT.

CDR3 in DNA: TGTGCCAGCAGCGTGTATGACAGGGGTAAGGATTCACCCCTCCACTTT. Protein product: CASSVYDRGKDSPLHF. This sequence joins TRBV9 and TRBJ1-6; 8 nucleotides align to TRBD1. This CDR3 is 16 amino acids long. J lost 8 bases, V lost 2 bases, and 9 bases had no gene match. Germline assignment: CDR1 SGDLS and CDR2 YYNGEE.

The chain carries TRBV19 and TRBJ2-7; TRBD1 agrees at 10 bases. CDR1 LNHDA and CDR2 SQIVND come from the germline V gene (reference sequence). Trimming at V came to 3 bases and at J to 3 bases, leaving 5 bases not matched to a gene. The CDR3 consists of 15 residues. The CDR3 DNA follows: TGTGCCAGTAGTATCCCCGGGACAGGGGTCTACGAGCAGTACTTC. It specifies CASSIPGTGVYEQYF.

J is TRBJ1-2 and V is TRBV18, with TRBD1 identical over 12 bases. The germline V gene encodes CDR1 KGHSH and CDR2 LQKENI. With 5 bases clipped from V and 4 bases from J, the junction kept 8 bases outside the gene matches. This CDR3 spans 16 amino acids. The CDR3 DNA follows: TGTGCCAGCTCAACGTCCGGGACAGGGGGCGCCTATGGCTACACCTTC. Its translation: CASSTSGTGGAYGYTF.

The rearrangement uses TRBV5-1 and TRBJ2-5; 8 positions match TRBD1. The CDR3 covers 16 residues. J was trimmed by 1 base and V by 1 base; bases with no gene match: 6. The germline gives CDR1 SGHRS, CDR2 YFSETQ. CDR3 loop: CASSLQGARVQETQYF. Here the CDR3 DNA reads TGCGCCAGCAGCTTGCAGGGGGCGCGAGTCCAAGAGACCCAGTACTTC.

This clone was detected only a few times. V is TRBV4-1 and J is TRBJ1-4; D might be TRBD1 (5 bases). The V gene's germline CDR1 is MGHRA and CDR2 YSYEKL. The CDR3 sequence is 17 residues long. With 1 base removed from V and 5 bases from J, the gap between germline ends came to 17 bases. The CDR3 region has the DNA TGCGCCAGCAGCCAAGGGCCCCCTCCTCGGGGGAATGAAAAACTGTTTTTT. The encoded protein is CASSQGPPPRGNEKLFF.

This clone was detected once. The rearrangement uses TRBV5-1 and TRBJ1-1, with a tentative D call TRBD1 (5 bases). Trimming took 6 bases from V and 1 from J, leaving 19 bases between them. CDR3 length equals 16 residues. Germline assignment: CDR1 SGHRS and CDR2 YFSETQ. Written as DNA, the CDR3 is TGCGCCAGCAACCCCCAGGGCGGGGGAGGGAACACTGAAGCTTTCTTT. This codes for CASNPQGGGGNTEAFF.

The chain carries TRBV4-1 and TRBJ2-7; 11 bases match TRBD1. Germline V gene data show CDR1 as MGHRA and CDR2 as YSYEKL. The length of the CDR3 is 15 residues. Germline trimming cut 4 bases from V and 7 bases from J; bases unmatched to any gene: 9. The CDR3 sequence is CASSLGQGARGEQYF. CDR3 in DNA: TGCGCCAGCAGCCTAGGACAGGGGGCCCGTGGAGAGCAGTACTTC.

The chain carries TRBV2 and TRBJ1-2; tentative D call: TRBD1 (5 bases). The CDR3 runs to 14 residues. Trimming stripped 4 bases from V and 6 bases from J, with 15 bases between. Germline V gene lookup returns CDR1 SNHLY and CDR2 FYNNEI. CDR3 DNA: TGTGCCAGCAGTGGACAGCCGGTCTTGGATGGCTACACCTTC. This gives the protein CASSGQPVLDGYTF.